This is a list of T cell receptor beta chains from one sample in a study of cytomegalovirus exposure and HLA in healthy donors. Here immunoSEQ multiplex PCR was the method, and the copy in TCRdb shows in-frame clones only, minus some. In the table there are roughly 97,000 clones, roughly four fifths of which are singletons. Material for sequencing was PBMCs. All receptors derive from a man aged 35-49 years in good health and CMV-seronegative. CDR3s include the opening cysteine and the closing phenylalanine or tryptophan. The D gene is left open where the match is weak. The listing skips clone size in some rows; elsewhere it reads once, few, many or a size class.

J gene,V gene,D gene,clone size,CDR3 protein,CDR3 DNA
TRBJ1-2,TRBV10-1,NA,few,CASRGARDTGIYGYTF,TGCGCCAGCAGGGGGGCTCGGGACACCGGTATCTATGGCTACACCTTC
TRBJ2-5,TRBV2,NA,NA,CASSVLQETQYF,TGTGCCAGCAGTGTACTACAAGAGACCCAGTACTTC
TRBJ2-3,TRBV18,NA,once,CASSPGADQSDTQYF,TGTGCCAGCTCACCAGGGGCGGATCAGTCGGATACGCAGTATTTT
TRBJ2-5,TRBV10-1,NA,NA,CASSPGIPQETQYF,TGCGCCAGCAGTCCGGGAATCCCCCAAGAGACCCAGTACTTC
TRBJ2-1,TRBV29-1,TRBD2,NA,CSVGGLANIEQFF,TGCAGCGTTGGGGGACTAGCGAATATTGAGCAGTTCTTC
TRBJ1-1,TRBV15,NA,NA,CATSSTTRVLAFF,TGTGCCACCAGCAGTACCACCAGGGTCCTCGCTTTCTTT
TRBJ1-2,TRBV4-1,TRBD1,NA,CASSHPGQEGAYGYTF,TGCGCCAGCAGCCACCCCGGACAGGAGGGGGCCTATGGCTACACCTTC
TRBJ2-3,TRBV2,TRBD1,NA,CASSEGRTGIVYF,TGTGCCAGCAGTGAAGGTCGGACAGGGATTGTGTATTTT
TRBJ1-5,TRBV27,NA,NA,CASSSLSGPLYSNQPQHF,TGTGCCAGCAGTTCGTTAAGCGGACCGCTCTATAGCAATCAGCCCCAGCATTTT
TRBJ2-3,TRBV5-1,TRBD2,few,CASSRGLAATDTQYF,TGCGCCAGCAGCCGGGGACTAGCGGCCACAGATACGCAGTATTTT
TRBJ2-4,TRBV7-9,NA,NA,CASSSQGGSKNIQYF,TGTGCCAGCAGCTCCCAGGGTGGTTCCAAAAACATTCAGTACTTC
TRBJ1-2,TRBV10-2,TRBD1,NA,CASSGRGPYGYTF,TGCGCCAGCAGTGGTAGGGGGCCTTATGGCTACACCTTC
TRBJ2-2,TRBV5-4,TRBD2,few,CASSSRTSGGHHGELFF,TGTGCCAGCAGCTCCCGGACTAGCGGGGGCCACCACGGGGAGCTGTTTTTT
TRBJ2-3,TRBV6-5,NA,NA,CASSTRSPDTQYF,TGTGCCAGCAGTACTCGGTCTCCAGATACGCAGTATTTT
TRBJ2-5,TRBV10-3,NA,NA,CAISDYRESTEETQYF,TGTGCCATCAGCGACTACAGGGAATCAACGGAAGAGACCCAGTACTTC
TRBJ2-2,TRBV9,TRBD2,NA,CASSVTTTRTSGRTGELFF,TGTGCCAGCAGCGTAACTACGACTAGGACTAGCGGGAGAACCGGGGAGCTGTTTTTT
TRBJ2-5,TRBV2,NA,NA,CASSDRGQGQETQYF,TGTGCCAGCAGTGATAGGGGCCAGGGGCAAGAGACCCAGTACTTC
TRBJ1-1,TRBV5-1,NA,NA,CASSRLAGYLDMNTEAFF,TGCGCCAGCAGCCGCTTGGCGGGGTACTTGGACATGAACACTGAAGCTTTCTTT
TRBJ2-5,TRBV7-2,NA,NA,CASSSGWSQETQYF,TGTGCCAGCAGCTCGGGGTGGAGCCAAGAGACCCAGTACTTC
TRBJ1-1,TRBV6-5,NA,few,CASKSGLGAFF,TGTGCCAGCAAGAGCGGTCTGGGAGCTTTCTTT
TRBJ2-7,TRBV7-2,NA,NA,CASSLTQGPTYEQYF,TGTGCCAGCAGCTTAACCCAGGGCCCTACCTACGAGCAGTACTTC
TRBJ1-5,TRBV19,NA,NA,CASRSEAFNQPQHF,TGTGCCAGTAGATCCGAGGCCTTCAATCAGCCCCAGCATTTT
TRBJ2-2,TRBV7-2,TRBD2,NA,CASSFIAGSTGELFF,TGTGCCAGCAGCTTTATAGCGGGATCGACCGGGGAGCTGTTTTTT
TRBJ1-1,TRBV2,NA,NA,CASRVQGDTEAFF,TGTGCCAGCAGAGTACAGGGAGACACTGAAGCTTTCTTT
TRBJ2-5,TRBV4-2,TRBD2,NA,CASSGDQETQYF,TGTGCGTCTAGCGGGGACCAAGAGACCCAGTACTTC
TRBJ1-3,TRBV28,NA,NA,CASRLGAGNTIYF,TGTGCCAGCAGGCTGGGGGCAGGAAACACCATATATTTT
TRBJ1-1,TRBV25-1,TRBD1,NA,CASSEWDRETEAFF,TGTGCCAGCAGTGAATGGGACAGGGAGACTGAAGCTTTCTTT
TRBJ1-5,TRBV23-1,TRBD1,NA,CATCNPGQVYNQPQHF,TGCGCCACCTGTAATCCGGGACAGGTTTACAATCAGCCCCAGCATTTT
TRBJ2-7,TRBV7-9,NA,NA,CASSLEGLENEQYF,TGTGCCAGCAGCTTAGAAGGACTCGAGAACGAGCAGTACTTC
TRBJ2-7,TRBV6-1,TRBD1,few,CASSEGTGGSYEQYF,TGTGCCAGCAGTGAAGGGACAGGGGGCTCCTACGAGCAGTACTTC
TRBJ1-6,TRBV2,NA,NA,CASLSSYNSPLHF,TGTGCCAGCCTAAGCTCCTATAATTCACCCCTCCACTTT
TRBJ2-5,TRBV5-1,TRBD2,NA,CATTGGARGETQYF,TGCGCCACTACCGGGGGGGCGAGAGGAGAGACCCAGTACTTC
TRBJ1-3,TRBV5-6,NA,NA,CASSLQGLLYF,TGTGCCAGCAGCTTGCAGGGGCTCCTATATTTT
TRBJ1-4,TRBV7-9,NA,few,CASSLRDGRGEKLFF,TGTGCCAGCAGCCTGCGGGACGGAAGAGGTGAAAAACTGTTTTTT
TRBJ2-4,TRBV2,NA,NA,CASSEAISGNIQYF,TGTGCCAGCAGTGAAGCGATTTCCGGAAACATTCAGTACTTC
TRBJ2-7,TRBV2,NA,NA,CASRREAEGGYEQYF,TGTGCCAGCAGGAGGGAGGCCGAGGGTGGCTACGAGCAGTACTTC
TRBJ2-7,TRBV6-5,NA,once,CASSEQEGHYEQYF,TGTGCCAGCAGTGAACAGGAGGGCCACTACGAGCAGTACTTC
TRBJ2-1,TRBV18,TRBD1,NA,CASSYGTVEYNEQFF,TGTGCCAGCTCATACGGGACAGTAGAATACAATGAGCAGTTCTTC
TRBJ1-3,TRBV5-1,NA,NA,CASSLEAGGNTIYF,TGCGCCAGCAGCTTGGAGGCGGGAGGAAACACCATATATTTT
TRBJ2-7,TRBV27,NA,NA,CASSSPGTVPHEQYF,TGTGCCAGCAGCTCGCCAGGAACAGTCCCCCACGAGCAGTACTTC
TRBJ1-5,TRBV6-5,NA,NA,CASSQIGGNQPQHF,TGTGCCAGCAGCCAAATCGGGGGCAATCAGCCCCAGCATTTT
TRBJ1-6,TRBV7-6,NA,NA,CASSLDPPSTYNSPLHF,TGTGCCAGCAGCTTAGATCCCCCATCCACTTATAATTCACCCCTCCACTTT
TRBJ2-7,TRBV5-6,NA,NA,CASSGRDTPFPYEQYF,TGTGCCAGCAGCGGCCGGGACACCCCTTTCCCCTACGAGCAGTACTTC
TRBJ2-7,TRBV5-6,NA,once,CASSLASTLDEQYF,TGTGCCAGCAGCTTGGCATCGACATTAGACGAGCAGTACTTC